Listed here are 27 T cell receptor beta chains from one sample, sequenced in a study of T-cell memory formation after mild COVID-19. TCRdb itself ran the 5' RACE reads through MiXCR, one entry per CDR3 protein. The sample records approximately 52,000 distinct CDR3 sequences, over 8.5% being singletons. The specimen was PBMCs or a T cell subset sorted from them (not recorded which). The receptor source for this set is an adult woman who had mild COVID-19 (a few samples of this study predate the infection). Cell type and time point are not known.

This clonotype was observed many times. J is TRBJ2-3 and V is TRBV20-1; a possible D gene is TRBD1 (6 bases). CDR1 DFQATT and CDR2 SNEGSKA come from the germline V gene (reference sequence). V was clipped by 5 bases and J by 3 bases, with 18 bases between them. The length of the CDR3 is 15 residues. In DNA form, the CDR3 reads TGCAGTGCTCCCCCCCCGGGACAAGTAACAGATACGCAGTATTTT. Amino acids: CSAPPPGQVTDTQYF.

This clonotype was recorded at least ten times. J is TRBJ1-2 and V is TRBV3-1; D is unclear. V was shortened by 8 bases and J by 7 bases, with 11 bases between the two germline ends. This CDR3 comprises 11 residues. From germline, CDR1 is LGHDT and CDR2 YNNKEL (reference sequence). CDR3 in amino acids: CASGPNRGYTF. The CDR3 DNA is TGTGCCAGCGGTCCTAATCGTGGCTACACCTTC.

This clonotype was counted ten times or more. This chain uses TRBV12-3 or TRBV12-4 with TRBJ2-4; 10 bases line up with TRBD1. This CDR3 has 15 residues. V was clipped by 5 bases and J by 4 bases; unmatched bases: 5. The CDR3 loop is CASSRQGARKNIQYF. The DNA for the CDR3 is TGTGCCAGCAGTCGACAGGGGGCGAGGAAAAACATTCAGTACTTC.

This clonotype was seen a handful of times. CDR3 DNA: TGTGCCATCAGTGCGACGGGATCCGCCTACGAGCAGTACTTC. Amino acid sequence: CAISATGSAYEQYF. V usage is TRBV10-3 and J usage is TRBJ2-7; TRBD2 might be the D (5 bases). CDR3 length: 14 residues. The V gene lost 4 bases and the J gene lost 2 bases, with 12 bases spanning the gap. Looked up from germline, CDR1 is ENHRY and CDR2 is SYGVKD.

This clonotype was detected many times. This chain joins TRBV20-1 and TRBJ2-7; D possibly corresponds to TRBD1 (5 bases). CDR1 is DFQATT, CDR2 SNEGSKA, per germline (reference sequence). This CDR3 is 13 amino acids long. Trimming took off 3 bases at V and 3 bases at J, with 12 bases between the two ends. The CDR3 loop is CSASPGNRYEQYF. CDR3 bases: TGCAGTGCTAGTCCAGGGAACCGCTACGAGCAGTACTTC.

The chain recombines TRBV9 with TRBJ2-2; tentative D call: TRBD2 (7 bases). Trimming left V 3 bases short and J 7 bases short, with 16 bases between. Germline V gene data show CDR1 as SGDLS and CDR2 as YYNGEE. This CDR3 comprises 15 residues. CDR3 DNA sequence: TGTGCCAGCAGCGCTCGAACAGGGACTAACGGGGAGCTGTTTTTT. Encoded protein: CASSARTGTNGELFF.

In the case of this clonotype: It is likely a read error, because the conserved phenylalanine at the end of the CDR3 is missing. In nucleotides, the CDR3 is TGTGCCAGCACAGGACAGAATAGCAATCAGCCCCAGCATATT. Encoded protein: CASTGQNSNQPQHI. J is TRBJ1-5 and V is TRBV6-1; perhaps TRBD1 as D (6 bases). Trimming took off 7 bases at V and 0 bases at J, with 10 bases between the two ends. The CDR3 covers 14 residues. The germline gives CDR1 MNHNS, CDR2 SASEGT.

This clonotype was counted many times. The chain is built from TRBV2 and TRBJ2-3; 12 nucleotides line up with TRBD2. Trimming at V came to 2 bases and at J to 2 bases, leaving 11 bases not matched to a gene. CDR1 is SNHLY, CDR2 FYNNEI, per germline. This CDR3 is built from 19 residues. As DNA, the CDR3 is TGTGCCAGCAGTGAAACTAGCGGGGGGTATCGTGCTAACACAGATACGCAGTATTTT. It yields the protein CASSETSGGYRANTDTQYF.

This clonotype appeared a few times. This chain uses TRBV20-1 with TRBJ2-1, with 12 positions matching TRBD2. The trim removed 2 bases at V and 5 bases at J, leaving 7 bases unmatched. CDR1 DFQATT and CDR2 SNEGSKA come from the germline V gene (reference sequence). The CDR3 consists of 16 residues. The CDR3 DNA is TGCAGTGCTAGACGACTAGCGGGAGCCTCAAACAATGAGCAGTTCTTC. It specifies CSARRLAGASNNEQFF.

This clonotype was observed many times. This chain links TRBV29-1 with TRBJ2-3; 7 nucleotides line up with TRBD2. The CDR3 totals 15 residues. After removal of 6 bases from V and 1 base from J, the junction contained 10 bases not matched to a gene. Germline V gene lookup returns CDR1 SQVTM and CDR2 ANQGSEA. CDR3 nucleotides: TGCAGCGTAAAGGGGAGGGATCCCCGCACAGATACGCAGTATTTT. Encoded protein: CSVKGRDPRTDTQYF.

The chain employs TRBV7-2 and TRBJ1-2; possible D gene TRBD1, 6 bases. CDR3 length equals 12 residues. Trimming stripped 5 bases from V and 9 bases from J, with 13 bases between. Germline V gene lookup returns CDR1 SGHTA and CDR2 FQGNSA. CDR3: CASSRRQESYTF. The CDR3 DNA follows: TGTGCCAGCAGCCGCCGACAGGAAAGCTACACCTTC.

As for this clonotype: A much more abundant neighbour one base away suggests this may be a read error. The rearrangement links TRBV7-2 to TRBJ2-1, with 9 positions matching TRBD2. J lost 3 bases, V lost 3 bases, and 9 bases had no gene match. The CDR3 is 17 residues long. Germline V CDR1 and CDR2: SGHTA, FQGNSA. The DNA for the CDR3 is TGTGCCAGCAGCTTCCAGCGACTAGCGGAGATCTACAATGAGCAGTTCTTC. It encodes CASSFQRLAEIYNEQFF. Variable domain in full (rest from reference TRBV7-2 and TRBJ2-1): GAGVSQSPSNKVTEKGKDVELRCDPISGHTALYWYRQSLGQGLEFLIYFQGNSAPDKSGLPSDRFSAERTGGSVSTLTIQRTQQEDSAVYLCASSFQRLAEIYNEQFFGPGTRLTVL.

V usage is TRBV9 and J usage is TRBJ1-1, with unresolved D. The CDR3 is 13 residues long. Trimming removed 0 bases at V and 3 bases at J, with 6 bases between. In germline, CDR1 is SGDLS, CDR2 YYNGEE. The chain's CDR3 is CASSVGGYTEAFF. The CDR3 DNA sequence: TGTGCCAGCAGCGTAGGAGGGTACACTGAAGCTTTCTTT.

This clonotype was observed many times. The chain uses TRBV5-1 and TRBJ2-1, with TRBD2 matching over 11 bases. Germline V gene data show CDR1 as SGHRS and CDR2 as YFSETQ. The trim removed 0 bases at V and 3 bases at J, leaving 2 bases unmatched. This CDR3 is built from 16 residues. CDR3 residues: CASSLGLAGHYNEQFF. The CDR3 DNA follows: TGCGCCAGCAGCTTGGGACTAGCGGGGCACTACAATGAGCAGTTCTTC.

This clonotype was recorded a few times. This chain joins TRBV10-3 and TRBJ2-1, with no clear D. Germline V lookup: CDR1 ENHRY, CDR2 SYGVKD. The CDR3 runs 12 residues. Trimming pared 4 bases from V and 6 bases from J, leaving 7 bases between. The CDR3 DNA reads TGTGCCATCAGTGGGTCTGGCAATGAGCAGTTCTTC. Encoded protein: CAISGSGNEQFF.

This clonotype was seen a few times. The rearrangement links TRBV20-1 to TRBJ1-5; D possibly corresponds to TRBD1 (6 bases). CDR3 length: 14 residues. The V gene lost 5 bases and the J gene lost 4 bases, with 15 bases spanning the gap. CDR1 is DFQATT and CDR2 is SNEGSKA in the germline V gene (reference sequence). The CDR3 region is CSALTGSHNQPQHF. The DNA of the CDR3 is TGCAGTGCTTTAACAGGGTCTCATAATCAGCCCCAGCATTTT.

This clonotype was recorded a few times. The chain uses TRBV5-5 and TRBJ1-6; 8 nucleotides line up with TRBD1. The germline V gene encodes CDR1 SGHKS and CDR2 YYEKEE (reference sequence). CDR3 length: 15 amino acids. Trimming took 2 bases from V and 7 from J; bases not matched to a gene: 5. CDR3 sequence reads: CASSFGQGFNSPLHF. CDR3 sequence (DNA): TGTGCCAGCAGCTTCGGACAGGGTTTCAATTCACCCCTCCACTTT.

CDR3 amino acids: CASSLEGQRANQPQHF. CDR3 nucleotide sequence: TGTGCCAGCAGTTTGGAGGGACAGAGGGCCAATCAGCCCCAGCATTTT. V and J are TRBV12-3 or TRBV12-4 and TRBJ1-5, with 7 bases lining up with TRBD1. V lost 3 bases, J lost 3 bases, and 8 bases stayed unmatched. This CDR3 region has 16 residues.

This clonotype was detected ten times or more. The CDR3: CAISGGGGQNYEQYF. The CDR3 DNA reads TGTGCCATCAGTGGTGGAGGGGGACAGAACTACGAGCAGTACTTC. The chain combines TRBV10-3 with TRBJ2-7; possible D gene TRBD1, 7 bases. The CDR3 loop spans 15 amino acids. The germline gives CDR1 ENHRY, CDR2 SYGVKD. V was shortened by 4 bases and J by 3 bases, with 16 bases between the two germline ends.

The chain carries TRBV7-3 and TRBJ2-7, with 7 bases that match TRBD1. From germline, CDR1 is SGHTA and CDR2 FQGTGA. V was clipped by 5 bases and J by 5 bases; unmatched bases: 15. This CDR3 has 16 amino acids. The chain's CDR3 is CASSATFPGQLNEQYF. CDR3 sequence (DNA): TGTGCCAGCAGCGCCACATTTCCGGGACAGCTCAACGAGCAGTACTTC.

The rearrangement links TRBV25-1 to TRBJ1-2; D gene uncertain. In germline, CDR1 is MGHDK, CDR2 SYGVNS. Deletions cut 4 bases from V and 3 bases from J, with 12 bases between. The CDR3 has 14 amino acids. This CDR3 is CASSVAASDYGYTF. The CDR3 DNA is TGTGCCAGCAGTGTGGCGGCGTCCGACTATGGCTACACCTTC.

This clonotype was found a few times. This chain links TRBV7-3 with TRBJ1-6; D is ambiguous. Germline CDR1 SGHTA, CDR2 FQGTGA. V dropped 4 bases and J dropped 1 base, with 11 bases sitting between them. The CDR3 contains 16 residues. CDR3 in amino acids: CASSSIPRSYNSPLHF. The DNA of the CDR3 is TGTGCCAGCAGCTCAATTCCTCGGTCCTATAATTCACCCCTCCACTTT.

This clonotype is termed medium-sized. The chain links TRBV5-1 to TRBJ2-7; D gene unclear. V lost 0 bases to trimming and J lost 4 bases, with 8 bases between them. CDR3 size: 13 residues. Germline-derived CDR1 and CDR2 are SGHRS and YFSETQ. CDR3 region: CASSLGRWYEQYF. For the CDR3, the DNA is TGCGCCAGCAGCTTGGGCAGATGGTACGAGCAGTACTTC. The full variable domain, with the rest looked up from reference TRBV5-1 and TRBJ2-7, is KAGVTQTPRYLIKTRGQQVTLSCSPISGHRSVSWYQQTPGQGLQFLFEYFSETQRNKGNFPGRFSGRQFSNSRSEMNVSTLELGDSALYLCASSLGRWYEQYFGPGTRLTVT.

The J gene is TRBJ1-6, the V gene TRBV5-1; 9 positions match TRBD1. CDR1 is SGHRS and CDR2 is YFSETQ in the germline V gene. The length of the CDR3 is 15 residues. V gave up 7 bases and J gave up 10 bases; unmatched junction bases: 12. The CDR3 nucleotides read TGCGCCAGCCGATTGGACAGGGGCCTTGGGTCACCCCTCCACTTT. It specifies CASRLDRGLGSPLHF. Based on the CDR3 plus reference TRBV5-1 and TRBJ1-6, the full variable domain is KAGVTQTPRYLIKTRGQQVTLSCSPISGHRSVSWYQQTPGQGLQFLFEYFSETQRNKGNFPGRFSGRQFSNSRSEMNVSTLELGDSALYLCASRLDRGLGSPLHFGNGTRLTVT.

This clonotype has more than one count but fewer than ten. This rearrangement joins TRBV29-1 to TRBJ2-7; TRBD1 is a possible D gene (5 bases). There are 13 residues in the CDR3. V was trimmed by 2 bases and J by 3 bases, leaving 11 bases between them. From germline, CDR1 is SQVTM and CDR2 ANQGSEA. The CDR3 nucleotides read TGCAGCGTTGAAACGACAGATCTCTACGAGCAGTACTTC. Amino acids: CSVETTDLYEQYF.

This clonotype was detected a few times. The chain is built from TRBV5-6 and TRBJ1-2; 9 bases are shared with TRBD1. Germline CDR1 SGHDT, CDR2 YYEEEE. The CDR3 is 17 amino acids. V trimming: 1 base; J trimming: 2 bases; junction bases outside the gene matches: 9. CDR3 in DNA: TGTGCCAGCAGCTTGAATCACAGGGGGCCTGGCAACTATGGCTACACCTTC. This gives the protein CASSLNHRGPGNYGYTF. Based on the CDR3 plus reference TRBV5-6 and TRBJ1-2, the full variable domain is DAGVTQSPTHLIKTRGQQVTLRCSPKSGHDTVSWYQQALGQGPQFIFQYYEEEERQRGNFPDRFSGHQFPNYSSELNVNALLLGDSALYLCASSLNHRGPGNYGYTFGSGTRLTVV.

This clonotype was seen only a few times. The rearrangement uses TRBV7-6 and TRBJ1-5; D is perhaps TRBD1 (6 bases). The V gene's germline CDR1 is SGHVS and CDR2 FNYEAQ. Trimming cost V 5 bases and J 7 bases, with 15 bases left between them. The CDR3 runs to 14 residues. The CDR3, as DNA: TGTGCCAGCAGCCCCGCAGGGGTACGGCAGCCCCAGCATTTT. It codes for CASSPAGVRQPQHF.